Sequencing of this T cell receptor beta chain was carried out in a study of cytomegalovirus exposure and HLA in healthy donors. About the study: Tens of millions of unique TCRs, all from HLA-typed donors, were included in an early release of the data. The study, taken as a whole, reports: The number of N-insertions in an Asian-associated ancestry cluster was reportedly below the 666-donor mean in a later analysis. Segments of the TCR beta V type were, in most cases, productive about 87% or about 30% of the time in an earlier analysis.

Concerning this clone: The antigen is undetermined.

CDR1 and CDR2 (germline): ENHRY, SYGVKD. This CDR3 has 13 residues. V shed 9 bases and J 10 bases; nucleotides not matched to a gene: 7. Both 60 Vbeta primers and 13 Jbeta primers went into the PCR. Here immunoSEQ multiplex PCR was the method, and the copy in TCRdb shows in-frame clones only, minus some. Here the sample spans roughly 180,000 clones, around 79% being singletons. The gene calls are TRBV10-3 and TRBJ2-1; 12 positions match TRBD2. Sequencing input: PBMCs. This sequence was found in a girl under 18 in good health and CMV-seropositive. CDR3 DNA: TGTGCCATTTCTAGCGGGGGGGCCGAAGAGCAGTTCTTC. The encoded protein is CAISSGGAEEQFF.